Shown below are 10 T cell receptor beta chains from a single sample sequenced in a study of blood T cell repertoires in COVID-19. Clones were sequenced by immunoSEQ multiplex PCR, and TCRdb holds only the in-frame ones, with some missing. Of about 340,000 clones in the sample, 83% were seen once. Sequencing input: peripheral blood. Every receptor here comes from a man aged 25-45 years with active or convalescent COVID-19.

This clone was detected only a few times. J is TRBJ2-7 and V is TRBV27; TRBD1 matches 7 bases. Germline V lookup: CDR1 MNHEY, CDR2 SMNVEV (reference sequence). The CDR3 length is 14 residues. After removal of 3 bases from V and 2 bases from J, the junction contained 4 bases not matched to a gene. CDR3 region: CASSLSQGAYEQYF. For the CDR3, the DNA is TGTGCCAGCAGTTTGTCTCAGGGGGCCTACGAGCAGTACTTC.

This chain uses TRBV30 with TRBJ2-3; a possible D gene is TRBD2 (7 bases). V was trimmed by 2 bases and J by 0 bases, leaving 30 bases between them. The CDR3 extends over 21 amino acids. CDR1 and CDR2 from the germline V gene are GTSNPN and SVGIG (reference sequence). The CDR3 DNA is TGTGCCTGGAGTTGGGCAGAAGGGGGGGCTAGCACCAGTGGGAGCACAGATACGCAGTATTTT. Amino acids: CAWSWAEGGASTSGSTDTQYF.

V and J are TRBV4-3 and TRBJ1-6, with 7 bases aligning to TRBD1. The V gene's germline CDR1 is LGHNA and CDR2 YSLEER. The CDR3 runs 15 residues. V lost 1 base and J lost 4; bases outside the gene matches: 1. The DNA of the CDR3 is TGCGCCAGCAGCCAAGGGACAGGTTATAATTCACCCCTCCACTTT. This translates into CASSQGTGYNSPLHF.

The V and J genes are TRBV19 and TRBJ2-1; D gene ambiguous. Germline-derived CDR1 and CDR2 are LNHDA and SQIVND (reference sequence). V dropped 4 bases and J dropped 0 bases, with 7 bases sitting between them. The CDR3 totals 14 residues. The CDR3 sequence is CASSSSFSYNEQFF. The CDR3 DNA follows: TGTGCCAGTAGTAGTTCTTTCTCCTACAATGAGCAGTTCTTC.

The rearrangement links TRBV5-4 to TRBJ2-1; 13 nucleotides agree with TRBD2. The ends lost 3 bases at V and 5 bases at J; junction bases unmatched: 2. This CDR3 has 15 residues. Germline CDR1 and CDR2: SGHNT and YYREEE (reference sequence). DNA of the CDR3: TGTGCCAGCAGCTGGGGACTAGCGGGAAACAATGAGCAGTTCTTC. It translates to CASSWGLAGNNEQFF.

This clone was seen only a few times. V and J are TRBV10-2 and TRBJ2-1; D is possibly TRBD2 (6 bases). CDR1 is WSHSY, CDR2 SAAADI, per germline. There are 17 residues in the CDR3. The V end lost 7 bases, the J end lost 8 bases, and 27 bases lay between the germline ends. The CDR3 region has the DNA TGCGCCAGCAACCCCAGGCGAGGGGACTCTTTCTGGCATGAGCAGTTCTTC. This codes for CASNPRRGDSFWHEQFF.

This clone came up once. The rearrangement joins TRBV4-1 to TRBJ2-7; 9 bases fit TRBD2. Losses at the gene ends were 4 bases for V and 3 bases for J; bases not matched to a gene: 10. Germline-derived CDR1 and CDR2 are MGHRA and YSYEKL. This CDR3 has 16 amino acids. The CDR3 loop reads CASSPAGGLTLYEQYF. The DNA of the CDR3 is TGCGCCAGCAGCCCAGCGGGGGGCCTTACACTCTACGAGCAGTACTTC.

This chain joins TRBV19 and TRBJ2-7; 9 bases map to TRBD2. The CDR3 has 15 amino acids. V lost 3 bases and J lost 5; bases outside the gene matches: 8. CDR1 is LNHDA and CDR2 is SQIVND in the germline V gene (reference sequence). CDR3 DNA sequence: TGTGCCAGTAGTATTGCGGGAGGGCCCGGAAACGAGCAGTACTTC. Its protein product is CASSIAGGPGNEQYF.

The gene calls are TRBV4-3 and TRBJ2-1; D gene unclear. The V end was cut by 0 bases, the J end by 0 bases, with 6 bases between. Germline V CDR1 and CDR2: LGHNA, YSLEER. The CDR3 has 15 residues. The CDR3, as DNA: TGCGCCAGCAGCCAAGAAGCGCACTCCTACAATGAGCAGTTCTTC. Residues: CASSQEAHSYNEQFF.

The chain combines TRBV16 with TRBJ1-4, with D unclear. The germline CDR1 and CDR2 sequences are KGHSY and FQNENV. The CDR3 is 19 amino acids. Deletions cut 0 bases from V and 0 bases from J, with 17 bases between. CDR3 coding DNA: TGTGCCAGCAGCCAATCGGGTAGTGGACTTACTGCAACTAATGAAAAACTGTTTTTT. Protein product: CASSQSGSGLTATNEKLFF.